This T cell receptor (beta chain) originates from a study of blood T cells in healthy people across ages. In the study overall: About one barcoded beta molecule per two T cells was captured by template switching. Notes on the study in general: Strong correlation linked observed beta diversity and percent naive T cells.

This clonotype was counted ten times or more. Its antigen is undetermined. The junction had 6 bases not matched to a gene; V was cut back by 3 bases and J by 5 bases. CDR3 length equals 14 residues. The germline V gene has CDR1 KGHSH and CDR2 LQKENI. A sample-barcoded 5' primer and a J-beta primer mix were used in a second PCR of about 6 to 12 cycles. TCRdb processed the 5' RACE reads anew with MiXCR; each CDR3 protein has one entry. The repertoire holds 600,000 to 900,000 distinct CDR3 sequences, roughly 24% seen once, with around 3% in the top ten. The sample also formed part of further work on T cells of mothers and their children.

Sequencing was performed on blood. The chain uses TRBV18 and TRBJ2-5, with 7 positions matching TRBD2. The receptor comes from a boy aged 5-17 years in good health. This CDR3 reads CASSPGTTQETQYF. DNA of the CDR3: TGTGCCAGCTCACCGGGGACTACACAGGAGACCCAGTACTTC.